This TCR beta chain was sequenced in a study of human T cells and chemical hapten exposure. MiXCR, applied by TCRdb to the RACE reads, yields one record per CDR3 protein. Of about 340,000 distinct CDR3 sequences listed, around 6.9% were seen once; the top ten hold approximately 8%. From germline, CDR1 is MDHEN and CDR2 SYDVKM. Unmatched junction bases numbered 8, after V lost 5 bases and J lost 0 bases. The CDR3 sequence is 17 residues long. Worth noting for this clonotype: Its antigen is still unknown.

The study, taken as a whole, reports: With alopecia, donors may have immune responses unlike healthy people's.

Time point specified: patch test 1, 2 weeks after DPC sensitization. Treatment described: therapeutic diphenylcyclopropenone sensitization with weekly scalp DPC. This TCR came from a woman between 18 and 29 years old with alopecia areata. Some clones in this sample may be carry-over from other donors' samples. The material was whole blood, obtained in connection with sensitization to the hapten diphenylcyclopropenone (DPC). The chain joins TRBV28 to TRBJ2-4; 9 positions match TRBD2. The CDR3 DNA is TGTGCCAGCAGTCCAAGACTAGCGGTTCTAGCCAAAAACATTCAGTACTTC. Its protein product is CASSPRLAVLAKNIQYF.